This T cell receptor beta chain comes out of a study of T cells in Graves' hyperthyroidism and ophthalmopathy. Study conclusions and caveats: Among thyroid clonotypes expanded above 0.001, most also appeared in blood.

No progression to ophthalmopathy during 18 months of follow-up defined stable disease. The CDR3 covers 16 residues. Trimming pared 5 bases from V and 6 bases from J, leaving 21 bases between. Remarks on this clonotype: What it recognizes is unknown.

RNA transcripts provided the source from which TCR beta CDR3 regions were amplified. RT-PCR in the first round (using the HTBI primer set) targeted the TCR CDR3. MiXCR was run by TCRdb on the multiplex PCR reads, yielding one entry per CDR3 protein. Counted here are approximately 320,000 distinct CDR3 sequences, around a sixth occurring once; the ten biggest clones make up around 34%. This TCR derives from a man between 25 and 39 years old with Graves' hyperthyroidism. The sequencing sample was made of blood. The chain recombines TRBV12-3 or TRBV12-4 with TRBJ2-3; possible D gene TRBD1, 5 bases. CDR3 sequence: CASSALEKGLRDTQYF. CDR3 coding DNA: TGTGCCAGCAGTGCCCTAGAAAAGGGGCTTAGGGATACGCAGTATTTT.